The 7 T cell receptor beta chains in this list originate from one sample, sequenced in a study of blood T cell repertoires in COVID-19. TCRdb's table, derived via immunoSEQ multiplex PCR, lists solely in-frame clones and lacks some. The sample holds around 200,000 clones; around three quarters are singletons and the top ten take less than 7%. Sequencing was done on a sample of peripheral blood. The origin of the receptors is a woman in her seventies with acute or convalescent COVID-19.

The chain uses TRBV5-6 and TRBJ2-7, with 8 nucleotides matching TRBD1. The CDR3 consists of 17 residues. Germline CDR1 reads SGHDT; CDR2 reads YYEEEE. The J segment lost 6 bases and the V segment lost 3 bases, leaving 17 bases of the junction unmatched. CDR3 coding DNA: TGTGCCAGCAGCTATGAAACGGGGACAGGTCATGTAGGCGAGCAGTACTTC. It specifies CASSYETGTGHVGEQYF.

This chain links TRBV19 with TRBJ1-4; D unclear. V shed 7 bases and J shed 8 bases, with 20 bases lying between them. CDR3 length: 15 amino acids. CDR1 is LNHDA and CDR2 is SQIVND in the germline V gene (reference sequence). The CDR3 loop reads CASTLSRGSGEKLFF. CDR3 nucleotide sequence: TGTGCCAGTACCCTGAGTCGGGGATCCGGCGAAAAACTGTTTTTT.

This clone has just one count. V gene TRBV19 combines with J gene TRBJ1-5; 7 positions agree with TRBD1. CDR1 is LNHDA and CDR2 is SQIVND in the germline V gene (reference sequence). The CDR3 extends over 14 amino acids. The V gene end was trimmed by 8 bases and the J gene end by 9 bases; junction bases not matched to a gene: 13. CDR3: CASSIRGALRPQHF. DNA for the CDR3: TGTGCCAGTTCCATCAGGGGGGCCCTCCGGCCCCAGCATTTT. Variable domain in full (rest from reference TRBV19 and TRBJ1-5): DGGITQSPKYLFRKEGQNVTLSCEQNLNHDAMYWYRQDPGQGLRLIYYSQIVNDFQKGDIAEGYSVSREKKESFPLTVTSAQKNPTAFYLCASSIRGALRPQHFGDGTRLSIL.

The chain joins TRBV1 to TRBJ2-1; the table's D call, TRBD1, was not checked against the DNA. TRBV1 is an annotated pseudogene. CDR3 length: 16 residues. The CDR3 DNA is TGCACCAGCAGCCATCTTGTTCAGGCCCCCTACAATGAGCAGTTCTTC. It translates to CTSSHLVQAPYNEQFF.

The chain has TRBV4-2 and TRBJ2-2; 12 nucleotides line up with TRBD2. After removal of 0 bases from V and 2 bases from J, the junction contained 7 bases not matched to a gene. CDR1 and CDR2 from the germline V gene are LGHNA and YNFKEQ. The CDR3 is 19 residues long. The CDR3 nucleotides read TGTGCCAGCAGCCAAGACGAGACTAGCGGGAGTGCTAACACCGGGGAGCTGTTTTTT. The encoded protein is CASSQDETSGSANTGELFF.

The chain recombines TRBV29-1 with TRBJ2-3; D perhaps matches TRBD1 (6 bases). Trimming took 7 bases from V and 5 from J, leaving 19 bases between them. The germline V gene encodes CDR1 SQVTM and CDR2 ANQGSEA. The CDR3 contains 14 residues. CDR3 nucleotides: TGCAGCGCCCGTTTGGGGGCTCTCCAAGATACGCAGTATTTT. This translates into CSARLGALQDTQYF.

This chain uses TRBV7-8 with TRBJ1-2; D not certain. The germline CDR1 and CDR2 sequences are SGHVS and FQNEAQ. The V end lost 3 bases, the J end lost 2 bases, and 7 bases lay between the germline ends. The CDR3 spans 13 residues. The CDR3 loop reads CASSFTVNYGYTF. Written as DNA, the CDR3 is TGTGCCAGCAGCTTTACAGTAAACTATGGCTACACCTTC.